The rows below give T cell receptor beta chains drawn from one sample of a study of shared clonotypes between healthy human individuals. Using immunoSEQ multiplex PCR, the repertoire was profiled, and TCRdb retains in-frame clones only, with some absent. Seen here are about 2.1 million clones, about 93% observed once, and the top ten hold about 1.7%. The specimen sequenced was naive CD8+ T cells from PBMCs. These receptors were collected from a man younger than 35 in good health. Some clones in this sample may be carry-over from other donors' samples. CDR3s include the opening cysteine and the closing phenylalanine or tryptophan. Fields, in order: J gene, V gene, clone size, CDR3 protein. A clone size is listed for some rows: how often the clone was seen (once, few, many), or a class if it is expanded.

j_call: TRBJ1-1
v_call: TRBV13
clone_size: NA
cdr3_aa: CASSLAAAGPDEAFF

j_call: TRBJ1-2
v_call: TRBV6-1
clone_size: NA
cdr3_aa: CASSEVGRGAGYTF

j_call: TRBJ1-2
v_call: TRBV6-1
clone_size: NA
cdr3_aa: CAGGSASGGYTF

j_call: TRBJ2-1
v_call: TRBV27
clone_size: NA
cdr3_aa: CASSFGGPGNYNEQFF

j_call: TRBJ2-1
v_call: TRBV4-1
clone_size: NA
cdr3_aa: CASSQSGASYNEQFF

j_call: TRBJ2-7
v_call: TRBV7-2
clone_size: NA
cdr3_aa: CASTGGVGLAGSEQYF

j_call: TRBJ2-2
v_call: TRBV19
clone_size: NA
cdr3_aa: CASSIWAGKGHGELFF

j_call: TRBJ2-2
v_call: TRBV7-9
clone_size: NA
cdr3_aa: CASSHTSGSGGGELFF

j_call: TRBJ2-2
v_call: TRBV7-9
clone_size: few
cdr3_aa: CASGVGTGELFF

j_call: TRBJ2-7
v_call: TRBV19
clone_size: NA
cdr3_aa: CASSLGQGTEQYF

j_call: TRBJ1-5
v_call: TRBV27
clone_size: NA
cdr3_aa: CASRNRGPDQPQHF

j_call: TRBJ1-1
v_call: TRBV13
clone_size: NA
cdr3_aa: CASSPPGGSEAFF

j_call: TRBJ1-2
v_call: TRBV27
clone_size: once
cdr3_aa: CASSSPPGGIGYTF

j_call: TRBJ1-5
v_call: TRBV27
clone_size: NA
cdr3_aa: CASSLRGRDQPQHF

j_call: TRBJ1-2
v_call: TRBV7-9
clone_size: NA
cdr3_aa: CASSLLGTLYGYTF

j_call: TRBJ2-7
v_call: TRBV10-3
clone_size: NA
cdr3_aa: CAIRLEDSPYEQYF

j_call: TRBJ1-5
v_call: TRBV5-6
clone_size: NA
cdr3_aa: CASSLGGWGNQPQHF

j_call: TRBJ2-7
v_call: TRBV11-2
clone_size: NA
cdr3_aa: CASNLGQAYEQYF

j_call: TRBJ2-7
v_call: TRBV6-1
clone_size: NA
cdr3_aa: CASSELGQRYSYEQYF

j_call: TRBJ1-2
v_call: TRBV9
clone_size: NA
cdr3_aa: CASSAMGQGIPDGYGYTF

j_call: TRBJ2-3
v_call: TRBV28
clone_size: NA
cdr3_aa: CASSLLRQNTDTQYF

j_call: TRBJ2-1
v_call: TRBV7-3
clone_size: NA
cdr3_aa: CASSLFFGGEQFF

j_call: TRBJ1-2
v_call: TRBV16
clone_size: NA
cdr3_aa: CASSQYPGFSYGYTF

j_call: TRBJ2-3
v_call: TRBV5-1
clone_size: NA
cdr3_aa: CASSSELAGVVDTQYF

j_call: TRBJ2-3
v_call: TRBV25-1
clone_size: NA
cdr3_aa: CASSLRDRADDTQYF

j_call: TRBJ2-3
v_call: TRBV7-3
clone_size: NA
cdr3_aa: CASSPGAAGGVTDTQYF

j_call: TRBJ1-2
v_call: TRBV2
clone_size: NA
cdr3_aa: CASRVGTFYGYTF

j_call: TRBJ1-2
v_call: TRBV4-3
clone_size: NA
cdr3_aa: CASSHLLGGSNYGYTF

j_call: TRBJ2-7
v_call: TRBV7-2
clone_size: NA
cdr3_aa: CASTLALAGEQYF

j_call: TRBJ2-1
v_call: TRBV27
clone_size: NA
cdr3_aa: CASSPQLRRTYSYNEQFF

j_call: TRBJ2-1
v_call: TRBV15
clone_size: NA
cdr3_aa: CATSGVTSGEWSSYNEQFF

j_call: TRBJ2-7
v_call: TRBV7-2
clone_size: NA
cdr3_aa: CASSPRGQGVYEQYF

j_call: TRBJ2-1
v_call: TRBV10-3
clone_size: NA
cdr3_aa: CAISESWERAGYNEQFF

j_call: TRBJ2-7
v_call: TRBV11-3
clone_size: NA
cdr3_aa: CASSFPGNPEQYF

j_call: TRBJ2-2
v_call: TRBV29-1
clone_size: NA
cdr3_aa: CSVEIRGLFGELFF

j_call: TRBJ2-1
v_call: TRBV10-2
clone_size: NA
cdr3_aa: CASRGDESNNEQFF

j_call: TRBJ1-1
v_call: TRBV4-1
clone_size: once
cdr3_aa: CASSQVGQVTVAFF

j_call: TRBJ2-2
v_call: TRBV6-5
clone_size: NA
cdr3_aa: CASSYGGSFTGELFF

j_call: TRBJ2-3
v_call: TRBV4-3
clone_size: NA
cdr3_aa: CASSPRIAGPGRDTQYF

j_call: TRBJ2-1
v_call: TRBV7-3
clone_size: once
cdr3_aa: CASSYAGPRNNEQFF

j_call: TRBJ2-1
v_call: TRBV4-2
clone_size: NA
cdr3_aa: CASSQKDGRGKQFF

j_call: TRBJ2-7
v_call: TRBV19
clone_size: NA
cdr3_aa: CASSYRISYEQYF

j_call: TRBJ2-7
v_call: TRBV2
clone_size: once
cdr3_aa: CASGDLQSVEQYF

j_call: TRBJ2-7
v_call: TRBV7-9
clone_size: NA
cdr3_aa: CASTRAPREQYF

j_call: TRBJ1-2
v_call: TRBV19
clone_size: NA
cdr3_aa: CASSVSRTGRNGYTF

j_call: TRBJ2-6
v_call: TRBV29-1
clone_size: NA
cdr3_aa: CSVVGEAGANVLTF

j_call: TRBJ2-1
v_call: TRBV5-4
clone_size: NA
cdr3_aa: CASSKDSNEQFF

j_call: TRBJ2-7
v_call: TRBV27
clone_size: NA
cdr3_aa: CASSFGNRYEQYF

j_call: TRBJ1-6
v_call: TRBV5-6
clone_size: NA
cdr3_aa: CASSLGTALNSPLHF

j_call: TRBJ2-1
v_call: TRBV28
clone_size: NA
cdr3_aa: CASNLFPQEGASEQFF

j_call: TRBJ2-1
v_call: TRBV5-4
clone_size: NA
cdr3_aa: CASSPNRGLAGETKGEQFF

j_call: TRBJ2-1
v_call: TRBV4-2
clone_size: NA
cdr3_aa: CASSHLAGPANEQFF

j_call: TRBJ2-5
v_call: TRBV7-9
clone_size: NA
cdr3_aa: CASSPRTDQETQYF

j_call: TRBJ2-5
v_call: TRBV11-2
clone_size: NA
cdr3_aa: CASSSEFNSYQETQYF

j_call: TRBJ2-7
v_call: TRBV7-9
clone_size: NA
cdr3_aa: CASSPGSAINPYEQYF

j_call: TRBJ2-7
v_call: TRBV18
clone_size: NA
cdr3_aa: CASSPLVPGSYEQYF